The 5 T cell receptor beta chains reported below all come from one sample, sequenced in a study of blood T cell repertoires in COVID-19. Generated by immunoSEQ multiplex PCR, the TCRdb table keeps only in-frame clones and is missing some. The sample comprises 80,000 to 100,000 clones, about 90% of which are singletons, and 4% to 5% rests with the top ten. Sequencing input: peripheral blood. These receptors originate from a human donor with COVID-19, enrolled during active disease. The donor label of this sample is uncertain.

The CDR3: CASSPGQGKYEQYF. DNA for the CDR3: TGTGCCAGCTCACCGGGTCAGGGAAAGTACGAGCAGTACTTC. V and J are TRBV18 and TRBJ2-7; D may be TRBD1 (5 bases). V dropped 3 bases and J dropped 4 bases, with 13 bases sitting between them. Germline-derived CDR1 and CDR2 are KGHSH and LQKENI. The CDR3 has 14 amino acids.

This clone showed up just a few times. The chain couples TRBV25-1 to TRBJ2-7; 8 bases line up with TRBD2. The V and J ends lost 4 bases and 1 base, in that order; junction bases with no gene match: 9. Germline values: CDR1 MGHDK, CDR2 SYGVNS. The CDR3 covers 16 residues. DNA for the CDR3: TGTGCCAGCAGTGGGGGGCGGGAGGTAACGTCCTACGAGCAGTACTTC. It yields the protein CASSGGREVTSYEQYF.

The chain joins TRBV19 to TRBJ2-2; 13 bases agree with TRBD2. This CDR3 contains 19 residues. The germline gives CDR1 LNHDA, CDR2 SQIVND (reference sequence). V shed 3 bases and J 6 bases; nucleotides not matched to a gene: 13. CDR3 protein: CASSMITSGGVQGPGELFF. CDR3 DNA: TGTGCCAGTAGTATGATTACTAGCGGGGGGGTACAGGGCCCCGGGGAGCTGTTTTTT. The full variable domain, in which reference TRBV19 and TRBJ2-2 provide the parts outside the CDR3, is DGGITQSPKYLFRKEGQNVTLSCEQNLNHDAMYWYRQDPGQGLRLIYYSQIVNDFQKGDIAEGYSVSREKKESFPLTVTSAQKNPTAFYLCASSMITSGGVQGPGELFFGEGSRLTVL.

This chain links TRBV5-1 with TRBJ1-2, with 7 bases aligning to TRBD1. The V segment lost 3 bases and the J segment 5 bases; nucleotides outside the gene matches: 13. This CDR3 is 16 amino acids long. Germline CDR1 is SGHRS and CDR2 is YFSETQ. CDR3 bases: TGCGCCAGCAGCTCCGGACAGGCCCCTTACTTTTATGGCTACACCTTC. Protein product: CASSSGQAPYFYGYTF.

The gene calls are TRBV2 and TRBJ1-4; TRBD1 matches 7 bases. The V and J ends lost 6 bases and 3 bases, in that order; junction bases with no gene match: 7. This CDR3 region has 15 residues. Per germline, CDR1 SNHLY and CDR2 FYNNEI. The CDR3 region is CASSDRVLANEKLFF. DNA of the CDR3: TGTGCCAGCAGCGACAGGGTTCTGGCTAATGAAAAACTGTTTTTT.